These 5 T cell receptor beta chains share one sample of origin, sequenced in a study of cytomegalovirus exposure and HLA in healthy donors. TCRdb's copy holds only in-frame clones and misses some; the assay was immunoSEQ multiplex PCR. The repertoire holds roughly 330,000 clones, with 87% as singletons. Sequenced: PBMCs. The origin of the receptors is a woman in her twenties or thirties in good health and CMV-seropositive.

Worth noting for this clone: The identical CDR3 is also encoded by other nucleotide sequences in the sample. This rearrangement joins TRBV28 to TRBJ1-1; D gene unclear. From germline, CDR1 is MDHEN and CDR2 SYDVKM. V was shortened by 2 bases and J by 1 base, with 5 bases between the two germline ends. This CDR3 comprises 13 residues. The chain's CDR3 is CASSLLGNTEAFF. The CDR3 DNA is TGTGCCAGCAGTTTACTTGGGAACACTGAAGCTTTCTTT. Filled out from reference TRBV28 and TRBJ1-1, the complete variable domain reads DVKVTQSSRYLVKRTGEKVFLECVQDMDHENMFWYRQDPGLGLRLIYFSYDVKMKEKGDIPEGYSVSREKKERFSLILESASTNQTSMYLCASSLLGNTEAFFGQGTRLTVV.

The chain combines TRBV2 with TRBJ1-5, with a tentative D call TRBD1 (6 bases). Germline assignment: CDR1 SNHLY and CDR2 FYNNEI. Between the trimmed V and J ends, which lost 5 bases and 7 bases, there was a span of 9 bases. There are 12 residues in the CDR3. The CDR3 nucleotides are TGTGCCAGCAGTTACAGGGCGCAGCCCCAGCATTTT. As protein: CASSYRAQPQHF.

The V call is TRBV27, the J call TRBJ1-1, with TRBD1 as a possible D gene (5 bases). V was shortened by 3 bases and J by 1 base, with 21 bases between the two germline ends. The CDR3 covers 18 residues. Germline assignment: CDR1 MNHEY and CDR2 SMNVEV (reference sequence). The CDR3 spells CASSFLGTTLKGNTEAFF. The CDR3 region has the DNA TGTGCCAGCAGTTTCCTCGGGACGACGTTAAAGGGGAACACTGAAGCTTTCTTT.

This chain joins TRBV29-1 and TRBJ2-3; no clear D. CDR1 and CDR2 (germline): SQVTM, ANQGSEA. V was clipped by 7 bases and J by 1 base, with 9 bases between them. This CDR3 contains 12 residues. The CDR3 protein is CSGSLGTDTQYF. The CDR3 DNA reads as TGCAGCGGGTCCCTGGGCACAGATACGCAGTATTTT.

This chain connects TRBV7-8 to TRBJ1-2; perhaps TRBD1 as D (5 bases). This CDR3 region has 15 residues. Germline V CDR1 and CDR2: SGHVS, FQNEAQ. With 3 bases removed from V and 3 bases from J, the gap between germline ends came to 14 bases. The CDR3 spells CASSLDGMGDYGYTF. As DNA, the CDR3 is TGTGCCAGCAGCTTGGACGGCATGGGGGACTATGGCTACACCTTC.